This T cell receptor (beta chain) came from a study of cytomegalovirus exposure and HLA in healthy donors. Germline V gene sequence: CDR1 SGHRS, CDR2 YFSETQ. J lost 8 bases, V lost 0 bases, and 10 bases had no gene match. The CDR3 is 17 residues long. With 60 Vbeta and 13 Jbeta primers, the PCR was carried out. Sequenced by immunoSEQ multiplex PCR; TCRdb stores in-frame clones only, minus some. The sample has fewer than 250,000 clones; about 76% are singletons. The origin of this receptor is a male donor in good health and CMV-seropositive. The sequenced sample was PBMCs. The chain joins TRBV5-1 to TRBJ1-6; 8 nucleotides align to TRBD1. The CDR3 region has the DNA TGCGCCAGCAGCTTGGGTACCTCAGGGGGCTCGGATTCACCCCTCCACTTT. Protein product: CASSLGTSGGSDSPLHF.